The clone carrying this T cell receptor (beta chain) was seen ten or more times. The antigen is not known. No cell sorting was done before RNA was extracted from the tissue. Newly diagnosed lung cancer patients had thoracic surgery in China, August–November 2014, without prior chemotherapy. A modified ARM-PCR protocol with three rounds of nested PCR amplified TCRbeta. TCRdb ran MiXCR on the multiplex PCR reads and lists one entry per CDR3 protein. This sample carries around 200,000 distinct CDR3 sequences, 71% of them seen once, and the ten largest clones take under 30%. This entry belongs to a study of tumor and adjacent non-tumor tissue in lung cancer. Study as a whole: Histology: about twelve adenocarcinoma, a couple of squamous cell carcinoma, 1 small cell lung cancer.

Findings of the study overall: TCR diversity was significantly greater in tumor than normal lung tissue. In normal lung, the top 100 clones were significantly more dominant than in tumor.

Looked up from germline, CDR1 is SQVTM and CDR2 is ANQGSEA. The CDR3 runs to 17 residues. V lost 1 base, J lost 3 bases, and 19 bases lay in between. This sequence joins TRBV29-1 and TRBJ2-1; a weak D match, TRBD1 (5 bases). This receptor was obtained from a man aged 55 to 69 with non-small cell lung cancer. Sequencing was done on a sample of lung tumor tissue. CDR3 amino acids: CSVEAVGHHSIYNEQFF. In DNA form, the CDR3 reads TGCAGCGTTGAAGCTGTTGGACACCACTCGATCTACAATGAGCAGTTCTTC.